Listed below are T cell receptor beta chains from one sample, sequenced in a study of Ad26.COV2.S vaccination and SARS-CoV-2 variants. Sequenced by immunoSEQ multiplex PCR; TCRdb stores in-frame clones only, minus some. The sample carries around 350,000 clones, just over 90% recorded once. The material was peripheral blood, obtained after recovery from COVID-19. Receptors were obtained from a human donor who had recovered from COVID-19. Each CDR3 is given with its conserved first and last residue. A D gene is named only where the DNA matches it firmly. Size values are once, few and many counts, or a class for expanded clones, and some rows have none.

clone size	D gene	V gene	J gene	CDR3 DNA	CDR3 protein
.	.	TRBV27	TRBJ1-5	TGTGCCAGCAGTCCCCGGGGGGGTAGCAATCAGCCCCAGCATTTT	CASSPRGGSNQPQHF
.	.	TRBV7-3	TRBJ2-3	TGTGCCAGCAGCTTAAACCCAACCGGAACAGATACGCAGTATTTT	CASSLNPTGTDTQYF
once	TRBD1	TRBV3-1/TRBV3-2	TRBJ1-2	TGTGCCAGCAGCCAAGATTATTTGCGGGACAGGGGCGGGGGTTACACCTTC	CASSQDYLRDRGGGYTF
once	.	TRBV7-9	TRBJ2-7	TGTGCCAGCAGCTTAGGGGCGGTTTACGAGCAGTACTTC	CASSLGAVYEQYF
.	.	TRBV5-6	TRBJ1-6	TGTGCCAGCAGCTCCGAGGTGGGGGCAGGGGTCTCCTATAATTCACCCCTCCACTTT	CASSSEVGAGVSYNSPLHF
.	.	TRBV9	TRBJ2-6	TGTGCCAGCAGCGTAGCAGGGTCTGGGGCCAACGTCCTGACTTTC	CASSVAGSGANVLTF
.	TRBD2	TRBV7-8	TRBJ2-1	TGTGCCAGCAGCTTACGACCCGGGGGGGCGTGGAATGAGCAGTTCTTC	CASSLRPGGAWNEQFF
.	TRBD2	TRBV27	TRBJ2-2	TGTGCCAGCAGTTTAGGGACTAGCGGGGGGGCAGCCGGGGAGCTGTTTTTT	CASSLGTSGGAAGELFF
.	.	TRBV6-6	TRBJ1-3	TGTGCCAGCAGTCGGACAGTCTCTGGAAACACCATATATTTT	CASSRTVSGNTIYF
.	TRBD2	TRBV4-2	TRBJ2-1	TGTGCCAGCAGCCAAGGGACTAGCGCCTACAATGAGCAGTTCTTC	CASSQGTSAYNEQFF
.	.	TRBV10-3	TRBJ2-5	TGTGCCATCAAGATAGAGGAGACCCAGTACTTC	CAIKIEETQYF
.	.	TRBV5-4	TRBJ2-1	TGTGCCAGCAGCTTCAGCAGGGAGCAGTTCTTC	CASSFSREQFF
.	TRBD1	TRBV29-1	TRBJ2-3	TGCAGCGTTGAAGGGGACAGATCCACAGATACGCAGTATTTT	CSVEGDRSTDTQYF
.	TRBD2	TRBV25-1	TRBJ2-2	TGTGCCAGCAGTCAAAAGCGGGACTTACAAATCACCGGGGAGCTGTTTTTT	CASSQKRDLQITGELFF
.	TRBD2	TRBV9	TRBJ2-5	TGTGCCAGCAGCAAACGCGGGGGGCAACAGGAGACCCAGTACTTC	CASSKRGGQQETQYF